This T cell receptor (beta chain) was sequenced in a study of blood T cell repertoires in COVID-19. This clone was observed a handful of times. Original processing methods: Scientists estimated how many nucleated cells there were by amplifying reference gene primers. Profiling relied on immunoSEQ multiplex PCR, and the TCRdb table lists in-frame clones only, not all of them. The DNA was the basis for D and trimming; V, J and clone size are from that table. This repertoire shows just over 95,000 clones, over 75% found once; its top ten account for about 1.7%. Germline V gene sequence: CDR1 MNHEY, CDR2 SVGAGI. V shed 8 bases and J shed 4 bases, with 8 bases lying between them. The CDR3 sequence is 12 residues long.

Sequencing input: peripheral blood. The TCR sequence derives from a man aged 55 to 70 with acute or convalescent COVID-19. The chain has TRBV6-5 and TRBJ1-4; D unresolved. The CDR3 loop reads CASGQLNEKLFF. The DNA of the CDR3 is TGTGCCAGCGGGCAGCTTAATGAAAAACTGTTTTTT.